The clone carrying this TCR beta chain was observed a handful of times. This sample stems from a study of Ad26.COV2.S vaccination and SARS-CoV-2 variants. Using immunoSEQ multiplex PCR, the repertoire was profiled, and TCRdb retains in-frame clones only, with some absent. The sample holds some 480,000 clones, approximately 90% seen once. Treatment: roughly 18 received Ad26.COV2.S at low or high dose, single or two shots; a few received placebo; per-sample allocation not given. Sampling took place 63 days after the first vaccine or placebo injection. The CDR3 has 14 residues. Germline lookup yields CDR1 SNHLY and CDR2 FYNNEI. V lost 5 bases and J 6 bases, leaving 17 bases between the germline ends.

The sequence was collected from a person between 18 and 65 years old who received the Ad26.COV2.S COVID-19 vaccine or a placebo. Sequenced material: peripheral blood, taken in a trial of Ad26.COV2.S vaccine versus placebo. V and J are TRBV2 and TRBJ2-7; D is perhaps TRBD1 (6 bases). CDR3 region: CASSTTGLPAEQYF. The CDR3 DNA sequence: TGTGCCAGCAGTACGACAGGTCTGCCGGCCGAGCAGTACTTC.